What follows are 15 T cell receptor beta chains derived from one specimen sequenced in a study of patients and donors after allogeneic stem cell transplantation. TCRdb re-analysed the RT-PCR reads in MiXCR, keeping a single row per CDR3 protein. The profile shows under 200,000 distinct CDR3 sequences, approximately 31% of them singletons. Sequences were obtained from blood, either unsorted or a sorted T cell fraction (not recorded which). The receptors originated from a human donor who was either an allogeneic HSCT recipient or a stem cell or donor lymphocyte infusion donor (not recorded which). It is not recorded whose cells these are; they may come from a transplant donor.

CDR3 residues: CASSLMEVYEQYF. As DNA, the CDR3 is TGTGCCAGCAGCTTGATGGAGGTCTACGAGCAGTACTTC. The chain carries TRBV5-6 and TRBJ2-7; D may be TRBD2 (5 bases). The CDR3 runs to 13 residues. Germline-derived CDR1 and CDR2 are SGHDT and YYEEEE. Trimming shortened V by 1 base and J by 3 bases, and 8 bases separated the two germline ends. The full variable domain, with the rest looked up from reference TRBV5-6 and TRBJ2-7, is DAGVTQSPTHLIKTRGQQVTLRCSPKSGHDTVSWYQQALGQGPQFIFQYYEEEERQRGNFPDRFSGHQFPNYSSELNVNALLLGDSALYLCASSLMEVYEQYFGPGTRLTVT.

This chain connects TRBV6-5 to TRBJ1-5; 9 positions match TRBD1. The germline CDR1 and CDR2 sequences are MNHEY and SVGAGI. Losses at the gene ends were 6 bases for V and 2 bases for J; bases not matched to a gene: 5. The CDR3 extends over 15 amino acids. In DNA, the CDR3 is TGTGCCAGCAGACCACAGGGGGCAGGCAATCAGCCCCAGCATTTT. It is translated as CASRPQGAGNQPQHF.

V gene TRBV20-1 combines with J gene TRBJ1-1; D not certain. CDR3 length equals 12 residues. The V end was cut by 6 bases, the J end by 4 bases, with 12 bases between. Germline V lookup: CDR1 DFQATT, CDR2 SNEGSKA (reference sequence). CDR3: CSAKKEITEAFF. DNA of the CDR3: TGCAGTGCCAAGAAGGAGATCACTGAAGCTTTCTTT.

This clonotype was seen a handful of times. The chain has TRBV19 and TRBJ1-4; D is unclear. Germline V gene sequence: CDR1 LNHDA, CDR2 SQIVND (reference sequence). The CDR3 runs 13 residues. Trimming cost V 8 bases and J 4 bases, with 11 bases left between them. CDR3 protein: CASLGRLNEKLFF. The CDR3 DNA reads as TGTGCCAGTCTCGGACGGCTTAATGAAAAACTGTTTTTT.

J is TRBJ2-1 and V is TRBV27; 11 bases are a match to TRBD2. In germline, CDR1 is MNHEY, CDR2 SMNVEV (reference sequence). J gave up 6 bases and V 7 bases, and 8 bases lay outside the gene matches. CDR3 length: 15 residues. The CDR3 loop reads CASNIAGGSGNEQFF. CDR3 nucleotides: TGTGCCAGCAACATAGCGGGAGGGAGTGGCAATGAGCAGTTCTTC.

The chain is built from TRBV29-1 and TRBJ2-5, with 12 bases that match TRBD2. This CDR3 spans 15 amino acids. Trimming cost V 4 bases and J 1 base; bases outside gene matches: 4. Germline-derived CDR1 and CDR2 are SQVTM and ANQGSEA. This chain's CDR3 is CSVARTSGAQETQYF. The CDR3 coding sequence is TGCAGCGTTGCTCGGACTAGCGGGGCCCAAGAGACCCAGTACTTC.

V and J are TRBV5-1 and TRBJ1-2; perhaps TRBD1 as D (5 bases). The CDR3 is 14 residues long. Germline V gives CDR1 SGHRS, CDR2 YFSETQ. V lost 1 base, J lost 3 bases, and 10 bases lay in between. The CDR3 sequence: CASSLRGDYYGYTF. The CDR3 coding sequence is TGCGCCAGCAGCTTGAGGGGAGATTACTATGGCTACACCTTC.

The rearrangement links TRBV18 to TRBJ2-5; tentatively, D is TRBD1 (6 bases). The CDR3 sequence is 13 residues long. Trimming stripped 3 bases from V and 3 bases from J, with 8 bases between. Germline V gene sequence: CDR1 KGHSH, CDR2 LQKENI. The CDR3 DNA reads TGTGCCAGCTCACCCAGGGGAGAAGAGACCCAGTACTTC. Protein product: CASSPRGEETQYF. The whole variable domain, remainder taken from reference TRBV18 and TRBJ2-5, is NAGVMQNPRHLVRRRGQEARLRCSPMKGHSHVYWYRQLPEEGLKFMVYLQKENIIDESGMPKERFSAEFPKEGPSILRIQQVVRGDSAAYFCASSPRGEETQYFGPGTRLLVL.

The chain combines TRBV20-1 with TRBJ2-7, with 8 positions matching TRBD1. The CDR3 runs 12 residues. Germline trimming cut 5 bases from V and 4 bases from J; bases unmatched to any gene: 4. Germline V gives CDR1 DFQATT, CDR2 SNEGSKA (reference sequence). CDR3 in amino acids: CSAGQGRYEQYF. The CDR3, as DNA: TGCAGTGCTGGACAGGGTAGATACGAGCAGTACTTC.

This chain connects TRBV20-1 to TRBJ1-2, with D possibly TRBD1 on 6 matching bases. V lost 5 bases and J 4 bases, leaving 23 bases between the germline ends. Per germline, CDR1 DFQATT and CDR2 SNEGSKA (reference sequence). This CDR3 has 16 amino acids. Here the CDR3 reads CSAGWVRGPTSYGYTF. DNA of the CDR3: TGCAGTGCTGGATGGGTTCGGGGGCCAACTAGCTATGGCTACACCTTC.

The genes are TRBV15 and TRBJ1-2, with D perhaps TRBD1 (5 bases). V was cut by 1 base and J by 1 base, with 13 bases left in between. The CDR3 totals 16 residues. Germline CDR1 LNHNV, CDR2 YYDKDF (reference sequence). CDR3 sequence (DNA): TGTGCCACCAGCAGAGGGGTTAAGGGGTTTAACTATGGCTACACCTTC. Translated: CATSRGVKGFNYGYTF.

The CDR3 sequence is CASSGGQESEQYF. The CDR3 DNA reads TGTGCCAGCTCAGGGGGACAGGAAAGCGAGCAGTACTTC. V gene TRBV18 combines with J gene TRBJ2-7, with TRBD1 matching over 8 bases. V was pared by 5 bases and J by 6 bases, with 6 bases of the junction left unmatched. The CDR3 runs to 13 residues. CDR1 KGHSH and CDR2 LQKENI come from the germline V gene.

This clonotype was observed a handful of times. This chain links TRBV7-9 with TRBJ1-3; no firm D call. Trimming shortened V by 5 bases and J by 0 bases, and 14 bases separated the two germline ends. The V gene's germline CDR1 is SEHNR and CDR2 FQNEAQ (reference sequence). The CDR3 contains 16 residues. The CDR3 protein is CASSPPGQSSGNTIYF. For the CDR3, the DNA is TGTGCCAGCAGCCCACCGGGTCAGTCCTCTGGAAACACCATATATTTT. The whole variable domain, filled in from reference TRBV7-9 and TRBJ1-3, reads DTGVSQNPRHKITKRGQNVTFRCDPISEHNRLYWYRQTLGQGPEFLTYFQNEAQLEKSRLLSDRFSAERPKGSFSTLEIQRTEQGDSAMYLCASSPPGQSSGNTIYFGEGSWLTVV.

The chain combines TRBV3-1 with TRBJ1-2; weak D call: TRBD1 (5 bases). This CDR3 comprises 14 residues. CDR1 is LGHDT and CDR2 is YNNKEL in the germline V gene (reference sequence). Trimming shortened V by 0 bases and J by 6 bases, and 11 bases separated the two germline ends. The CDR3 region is CASSQDKQAHGYTF. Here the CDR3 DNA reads TGTGCCAGCAGCCAAGATAAACAGGCTCATGGCTACACCTTC.

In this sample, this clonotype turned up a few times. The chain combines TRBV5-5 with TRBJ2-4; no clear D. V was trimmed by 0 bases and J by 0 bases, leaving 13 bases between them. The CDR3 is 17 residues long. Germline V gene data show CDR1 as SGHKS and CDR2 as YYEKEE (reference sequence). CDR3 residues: CASSLEVRFLAKNIQYF. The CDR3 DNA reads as TGTGCCAGCAGCTTGGAAGTCAGGTTCCTAGCCAAAAACATTCAGTACTTC.